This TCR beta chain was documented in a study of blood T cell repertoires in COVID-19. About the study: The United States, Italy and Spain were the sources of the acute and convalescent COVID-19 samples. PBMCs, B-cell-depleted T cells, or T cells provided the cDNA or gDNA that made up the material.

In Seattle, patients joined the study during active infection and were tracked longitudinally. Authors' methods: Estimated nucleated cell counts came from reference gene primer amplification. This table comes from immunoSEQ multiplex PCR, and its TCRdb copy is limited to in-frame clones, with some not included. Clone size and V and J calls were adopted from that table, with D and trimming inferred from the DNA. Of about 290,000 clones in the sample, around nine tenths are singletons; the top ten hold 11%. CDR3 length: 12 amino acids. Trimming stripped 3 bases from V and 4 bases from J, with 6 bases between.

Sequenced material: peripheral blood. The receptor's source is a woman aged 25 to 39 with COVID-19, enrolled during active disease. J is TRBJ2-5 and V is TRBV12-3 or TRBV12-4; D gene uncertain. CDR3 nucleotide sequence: TGTGCCAGCAGTTTTGCGCGAGAGACCCAGTACTTC. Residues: CASSFARETQYF.